These 24 T cell receptor beta chains were sequenced from one sample in a study of regulatory T cells in long-lasting Graves disease. Described time point: persistent/refractory GD, antithyroid drugs over 5 years with positive TRAb. From PBMCs, RNA was extracted and then used to make the TCR library. Both iRepertoire HTBI primers and Arm-PCR of CDR3 regions were used to build the TCR beta libraries. TCRdb analysed the multiplex PCR reads with MiXCR anew, one entry per CDR3 protein. The sample records over 650,000 distinct CDR3 sequences, around 30% being singletons. The specimen comprised peripheral blood mononuclear cells (PBMCs), sampled when the disease was refractory, from a patient treated with antithyroid drugs. These receptors came from a female donor with Graves disease.

Worth noting for this clonotype: One base away lies a much larger clone, so this may be a sequencing read error. This chain connects TRBV3-1 to TRBJ2-6; no reliable D call. This CDR3 has 15 residues. Germline CDR1 reads LGHDT; CDR2 reads YNNKEL (reference sequence). V was trimmed by 4 bases and J by 0 bases, leaving 7 bases between them. The CDR3 DNA is TGTGCCAGCAGCCCCCCCCCCTCTGGGGCCAACGTCCTGACTTTC. Its translation: CASSPPPSGANVLTF.

J is TRBJ1-1 and V is TRBV15; D possibly corresponds to TRBD1 (5 bases). Trimming left V 3 bases short and J 1 base short, with 9 bases between. CDR1 and CDR2 from the germline V gene are LNHNV and YYDKDF (reference sequence). The CDR3 has 14 amino acids. The CDR3 loop reads CATSRDDRNTEAFF. The CDR3 DNA reads TGTGCCACCAGCAGGGACGACAGGAACACTGAAGCTTTCTTT. The variable domain in full, completed from reference TRBV15 and TRBJ1-1, reads DAMVIQNPRYQVTQFGKPVTLSCSQTLNHNVMYWYQQKSSQAPKLLFHYYDKDFNNEADTPDNFQSRRPNTSFCFLDIRSPGLGDTAMYLCATSRDDRNTEAFFGQGTRLTVV.

V gene TRBV27 combines with J gene TRBJ2-2; TRBD1 aligns across 8 bases. With 6 bases clipped from V and 5 bases from J, the junction kept 5 bases outside the gene matches. This CDR3 comprises 14 residues. Germline CDR1 is MNHEY and CDR2 is SMNVEV (reference sequence). The CDR3 region is CASRDRGGTGELFF. The DNA of the CDR3 is TGTGCCAGCAGAGACAGGGGTGGGACCGGGGAGCTGTTTTTT.

Turning to this clonotype: A single base separates this from a much larger clone, so it may be a read error. The CDR3 is CASSLEGSSGCTF. In nucleotides, the CDR3 is TGTGCCAGCAGTTTGGAGGGTTCCAGTGGCTGCACCTTC. The chain combines TRBV12-3 or TRBV12-4 with TRBJ1-2; no reliable D call. The CDR3 length is 13 residues.

The V call is TRBV29-1, the J call TRBJ2-7, with a tentative D call TRBD1 (6 bases). V lost 4 bases, J lost 3 bases, and 22 bases lay in between. The germline V gene encodes CDR1 SQVTM and CDR2 ANQGSEA. This CDR3 is built from 16 residues. In DNA form, the CDR3 reads TGCAGCGTTGGACGACAGGTCGGACCGGTCCACTACGAGCAGTACTTC. Its protein is CSVGRQVGPVHYEQYF.

The chain uses TRBV5-4 and TRBJ2-7, with D possibly matching TRBD1 (6 bases). Trimming removed 0 bases at V and 5 bases at J, with 15 bases between. The germline CDR1 and CDR2 sequences are SGHNT and YYREEE (reference sequence). The CDR3 totals 15 residues. In DNA form, the CDR3 reads TGTGCCAGCAGCTTGGCTGGCAGGGGAATAGACGAGCAGTACTTC. It translates to CASSLAGRGIDEQYF. The complete variable domain, with remaining parts taken from reference TRBV5-4 and TRBJ2-7, reads ETGVTQSPTHLIKTRGQQVTLRCSSQSGHNTVSWYQQALGQGPQFIFQYYREEENGRGNFPPRFSGLQFPNYSSELNVNALELDDSALYLCASSLAGRGIDEQYFGPGTRLTVT.

This sequence joins TRBV20-1 and TRBJ2-7, with 13 bases that match TRBD2. Germline V gene sequence: CDR1 DFQATT, CDR2 SNEGSKA (reference sequence). The CDR3 is 15 amino acids. J gave up 0 bases and V 4 bases, and 3 bases lay outside the gene matches. CDR3 protein: CSAKGLAGSSYEQYF. The CDR3 DNA is TGCAGTGCTAAGGGACTAGCGGGGAGCTCCTACGAGCAGTACTTC.

The chain uses TRBV15 and TRBJ1-2; 9 bases are shared with TRBD1. V shed 2 bases, J shed 6 bases, and the junction held 7 bases outside the gene matches. The germline CDR1 and CDR2 sequences are LNHNV and YYDKDF (reference sequence). The CDR3 spans 15 residues. CDR3 in DNA: TGTGCCACCAGCAGATCTACCCGGGACAGGGATGGCTACACCTTC. It is translated as CATSRSTRDRDGYTF.

This clonotype appeared a few times. The J gene is TRBJ1-2, the V gene TRBV7-6, with D hard to call. The CDR3 sequence is 12 residues long. The V gene lost 2 bases and the J gene lost 6 bases, with 7 bases spanning the gap. The germline V gene has CDR1 SGHVS and CDR2 FNYEAQ. The CDR3 region is CASSLLPNGYTF. The CDR3 coding sequence is TGTGCCAGCAGCTTACTTCCAAATGGCTACACCTTC.

This clonotype was observed many times. The V call is TRBV12-5, the J call TRBJ1-4, with D unresolved. This CDR3 has 13 residues. Trimming removed 1 base from V and 6 bases from J, with 6 bases in between. In germline, CDR1 is LGHNT, CDR2 FRNRAP. CDR3 loop: CASGLDPDEKLFF. In DNA, the CDR3 is TGTGCTAGTGGTTTGGACCCAGATGAAAAACTGTTTTTT.

The V and J genes are TRBV11-3 and TRBJ2-7; weak D call: TRBD1 (5 bases). The CDR3 totals 18 residues. Trimming stripped 3 bases from V and 2 bases from J, with 23 bases between. In germline, CDR1 is SGHNT, CDR2 YENEEA. The CDR3 DNA reads as TGTGCCAGCAGCTTTCGAAGGGGCCCTCAAGACGTGGCCTACGAGCAGTACTTC. Residues: CASSFRRGPQDVAYEQYF.

This clonotype has more than one count but fewer than ten. The CDR3 DNA reads as TGTGCCACTCAAAGGAGGGGGCGTGGAACTAATGAAAAACTGTTTTTT. It translates to CATQRRGRGTNEKLFF. This sequence joins TRBV6-2 or TRBV6-3 and TRBJ1-4; the match to TRBD1 covers 7 bases. Germline V lookup: CDR1 MNHEY, CDR2 SVGEGT. The CDR3 is 16 amino acids. V dropped 10 bases and J dropped 1; count of bases not matched to a gene: 12.

This clonotype came up once. The V call is TRBV7-9, the J call TRBJ1-1; D remains unclear. CDR3 length: 14 amino acids. Germline V gene data show CDR1 as SEHNR and CDR2 as FQNEAQ (reference sequence). V dropped 5 bases and J dropped 0 bases, with 10 bases sitting between them. In nucleotides, the CDR3 is TGTGCCAGCAGCCCTCCGTACATGAACACTGAAGCTTTCTTT. Protein product: CASSPPYMNTEAFF.

The chain recombines TRBV6-5 with TRBJ1-1, with D perhaps matching TRBD1 (5 bases). Germline values: CDR1 MNHEY, CDR2 SVGAGI. The ends were cut back, 0 bases at V and 7 bases at J, with 21 bases in the middle. The CDR3 extends over 17 amino acids. In DNA, the CDR3 is TGTGCCAGCAGTTACTCTGCGGGGGTCGGATCCCTCGGTGAAGCTTTCTTT. It translates to CASSYSAGVGSLGEAFF.

This clonotype was detected only a few times. The genes are TRBV5-1 and TRBJ1-1, with TRBD1 matching 8 bases. J gave up 0 bases and V 5 bases, and 9 bases lay outside the gene matches. The CDR3 covers 16 residues. Germline V lookup: CDR1 SGHRS, CDR2 YFSETQ. The CDR3 DNA reads as TGCGCCAGCAGGGAGAGACAGGGGCTTATGAACACTGAAGCTTTCTTT. It encodes CASRERQGLMNTEAFF.

V and J are TRBV7-8 and TRBJ1-1, with D maybe TRBD1 (5 bases). This CDR3 spans 13 amino acids. Trimming pared 1 base from V and 8 bases from J, leaving 11 bases between. Germline values: CDR1 SGHVS, CDR2 FQNEAQ. The CDR3 region is CASSLGGGREAFF. CDR3 in DNA: TGTGCCAGCAGCTTAGGTGGGGGTCGGGAAGCTTTCTTT.

This clonotype showed up just a few times. This sequence joins TRBV7-2 and TRBJ1-1; 11 nucleotides line up with TRBD1. V lost 5 bases, J lost 2 bases, and 7 bases stayed unmatched. The germline V gene encodes CDR1 SGHTA and CDR2 FQGNSA. The CDR3 has 16 amino acids. CDR3 bases: TGTGCCAGCAGCACCGGACAGGGGGCGCGTAACACTGAAGCTTTCTTT. Translation gives CASSTGQGARNTEAFF.

This clonotype was found many times. The rearrangement joins TRBV2 to TRBJ2-2, with D tentatively TRBD2 (6 bases). Germline V lookup: CDR1 SNHLY, CDR2 FYNNEI. The CDR3 covers 13 residues. V lost 4 bases, J lost 4 bases, and 7 bases lay in between. CDR3 sequence (DNA): TGTGCCAGCAGTGCGACTAGCACCGGGGAGCTGTTTTTT. This codes for CASSATSTGELFF.

This clonotype was seen a few times. CDR3 amino acids: CAWSGTGDSYEQYF. DNA of the CDR3: TGTGCCTGGAGTGGGACAGGGGATTCCTACGAGCAGTACTTC. The V and J genes are TRBV30 and TRBJ2-7, with TRBD1 identical over 9 bases. Germline values: CDR1 GTSNPN, CDR2 SVGIG (reference sequence). J gave up 1 base and V 1 base, and 2 bases lay outside the gene matches. The CDR3 totals 14 residues.

This clonotype occurred a few times. J is TRBJ1-6 and V is TRBV20-1, with TRBD1 identical over 9 bases. Trimming at V came to 4 bases and at J to 7 bases, leaving 8 bases not matched to a gene. CDR3 length: 15 residues. The germline V gene encodes CDR1 DFQATT and CDR2 SNEGSKA (reference sequence). This CDR3 reads CSAKAGQGGNSPLHF. The CDR3 nucleotides are TGCAGTGCTAAAGCGGGACAGGGAGGCAATTCACCCCTCCACTTT.

The chain combines TRBV6-5 with TRBJ2-7, with TRBD1 matching over 10 bases. After removal of 2 bases from V and 2 bases from J, the junction contained 9 bases not matched to a gene. This CDR3 is built from 17 residues. Germline CDR1 is MNHEY and CDR2 is SVGAGI. As DNA, the CDR3 is TGTGCCAGCAGTTACCGGGGGGGACAGGGGACCACCTACGAGCAGTACTTC. This gives the protein CASSYRGGQGTTYEQYF.

This clonotype has only a few counts. Written as DNA, the CDR3 is TGCAGTGCTAGTGGGCCTTTAAATGGGGACACTGAAGCTTTCTTT. As protein: CSASGPLNGDTEAFF. V gene TRBV20-1 combines with J gene TRBJ1-1; D is undetermined. The CDR3 runs 15 residues. From germline, CDR1 is DFQATT and CDR2 SNEGSKA (reference sequence). V lost 3 bases and J lost 3, with 17 bases in between.

This clonotype was detected only a few times. The CDR3 sequence is CAISGTTSGGGNIQYF. The CDR3 coding sequence is TGTGCCATCAGTGGTACTACTTCGGGGGGAGGCAACATTCAGTACTTC. V is TRBV10-3 and J is TRBJ2-4; 7 nucleotides match TRBD2. Per the germline V gene, CDR1 is ENHRY and CDR2 is SYGVKD. V shed 4 bases and J 7 bases; nucleotides not matched to a gene: 13. CDR3 length: 16 residues.

This clonotype was seen more than once but under ten times. The chain combines TRBV6-1 with TRBJ1-2; TRBD1 is a possible D gene (5 bases). CDR3 size: 14 residues. Germline lookup yields CDR1 MNHNS and CDR2 SASEGT. Trimming cost V 6 bases and J 4 bases, with 15 bases left between them. As DNA, the CDR3 is TGTGCCAGCAGGGGCTTAGGGGAACTCTATGGCTACACCTTC. Translated, it gives CASRGLGELYGYTF.